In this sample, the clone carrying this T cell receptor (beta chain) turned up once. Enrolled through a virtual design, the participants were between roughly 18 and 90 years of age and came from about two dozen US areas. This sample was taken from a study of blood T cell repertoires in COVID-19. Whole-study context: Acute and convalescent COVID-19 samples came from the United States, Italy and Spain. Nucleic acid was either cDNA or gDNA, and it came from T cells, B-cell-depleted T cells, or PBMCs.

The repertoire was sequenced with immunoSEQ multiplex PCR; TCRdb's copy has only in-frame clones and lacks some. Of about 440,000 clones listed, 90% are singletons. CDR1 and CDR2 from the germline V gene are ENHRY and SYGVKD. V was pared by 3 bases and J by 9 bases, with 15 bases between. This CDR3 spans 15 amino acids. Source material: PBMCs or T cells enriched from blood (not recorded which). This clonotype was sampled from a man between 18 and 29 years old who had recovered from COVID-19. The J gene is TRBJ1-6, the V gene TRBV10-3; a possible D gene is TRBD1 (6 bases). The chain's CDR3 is CAISDVAGDGSPLHF. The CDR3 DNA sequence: TGTGCCATCAGTGATGTAGCAGGGGACGGTTCACCCCTCCACTTT.